This T cell receptor beta chain appears in the sequencing data of a study of T cells in Graves' hyperthyroidism and ophthalmopathy (dated by TCRdb to about 2019). General notes on the study: Peripheral blood was collected at initial diagnosis, before any treatment. A discovery cohort of around 98 patients, approximately 44 with Graves' ophthalmopathy and 55 to 60 with stable Graves' hyperthyroidism, was used to find distinguishing TCR V-J signatures. Prospective prediction of ophthalmopathy was tested in an independent validation cohort consisting of some 18 hyperthyroidism patients and around 16 patients who later progressed to ophthalmopathy. For training and testing, the roughly 100 patients in the discovery cohort were randomly divided in a 7:3 ratio. In more than 5 Graves' hyperthyroidism patients, the study also compared T-cell repertoires from thyroid tissue with T-cell repertoires from blood. After blood sampling, hyperthyroidism patients were treated with methimazole at a starting dose of 30 mg daily, and ophthalmopathy patients were treated with high-dose intravenous methylprednisolone. The paper reports TCR Vbeta CDR3 sequencing of 135 peripheral blood samples: around 45 ophthalmopathy, under 85 hyperthyroidism and 17 progressor patients. General study outcomes and caveats: A model built on a 13 V-J signature distinguished ophthalmopathy from stable hyperthyroidism, reaching roughly 88% sensitivity and around 81% specificity in cross-validation and 80%/75% in testing. In validation, the model predicted progression to ophthalmopathy with just under 71% sensitivity and around 72% specificity, a median of around six months before onset. Most expanded thyroid clonotypes (frequency above 0.001) were also detected in blood, a finding suggesting that blood repertoires may reflect thyroid immune responses. Sample size was not statistically predetermined, and blinding of investigators to group allocation was not performed.

Details on this clonotype: This clone's antigen is unknown. This could be a read error, since a much larger clone is one nucleotide away.

The CDR3 runs 16 amino acids, cysteine and phenylalanine included. Just the 48-base CDR3 DNA is kept, in frame starting at base 1. Relative to germline, V is missing 6 bases and J is missing 0 bases, with 7 bases of the junction outside any gene match. Ophthalmopathy patients had moderately to severely active disease, Clinical Activity Score of at least 3, NOSPECS grade of at least 4, and duration under 3 months. Patients with uncontrolled infections, other autoimmune diseases, pregnancy or lactation were excluded. Diagnoses were established on the basis of clinical symptoms, serum thyroxine and TRAb, thyroid ultrasound, and orbital computed tomography. Ficoll-Paque density gradient centrifugation was used to isolate PBMCs from 10 ml of fresh peripheral blood. Total RNA was extracted using Trizol reagent, and RNA quality was assessed on an Agilent 2100 Bioanalyzer. TCR beta CDR3 regions were amplified from RNA transcripts. A first-round RT-PCR of the TCR CDR3 used the HTBI primer set with the Qiagen OneStep RT-PCR kit. A second multiplex PCR round built the libraries, followed by size selection and purification. Libraries were sequenced paired-end with 100 bp reads on an Illumina HiSeq2000. The paper's processing steps were these. SOAPnuke was used to process the raw data, throwing out any read that contained adapters or uncalled bases, had a mean Phred below 15, or lacked an exact constant-primer or identifier match. High-quality paired reads were merged using COPE v1.2.5, and each unique nucleotide sequence was defined as a clonotype. Clonotypes were aligned to IMGT TRBV, TRBD and TRBJ reference segments using MiTCR v1.1. The analysis included only V-J combinations with a frequency above 0.0001, which together covered more than 99% of the repertoires. The TCS score was defined as F50 (clonal expansion) divided by E x V (chaos), with BLOSUM62-based TCRdist calculated between CDR3 peptides within each V-J. Welch's t-statistics and random forest reduced 450 to 600 V-J features to about 12, which were used in a naive Bayes classifier (R e1071). TCRdb took the public reads, trimmed them with fastp at Q25, ran MiXCR for clone calling and kept in-frame beta chains. Merged by CDR3 protein, the rows form single entries marked with the most common genes and DNA. TCRdb assigned the V and J calls; the authors' analysis was not used. This sample has around 350,000 distinct CDR3 sequences in its table, and roughly 15% of those were observed once. In total, the top ten clones hold approximately 19% of the sample.

The chain employs TRBV12-3 or TRBV12-4 and TRBJ2-7; 11 bases in the middle match TRBD1. The TCR originated in a woman aged 60 to 75 with Graves' ophthalmopathy. Sequenced: blood. Here the CDR3 is given as CASSSPGQGVSYEQYF. The nucleotide sequence reads as follows: TGTGCCAGCAGCTCACCGGGACAGGGGGTCTCCTACGAGCAGTACTTC.